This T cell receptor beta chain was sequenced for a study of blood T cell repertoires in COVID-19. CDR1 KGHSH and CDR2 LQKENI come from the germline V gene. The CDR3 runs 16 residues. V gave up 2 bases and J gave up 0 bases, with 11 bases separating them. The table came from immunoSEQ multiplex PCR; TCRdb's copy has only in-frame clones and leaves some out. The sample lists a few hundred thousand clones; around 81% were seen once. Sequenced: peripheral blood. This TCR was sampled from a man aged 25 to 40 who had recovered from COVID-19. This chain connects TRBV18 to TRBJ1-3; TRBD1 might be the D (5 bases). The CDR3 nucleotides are TGTGCCAGCTCACCAGAGACAGTTAGCTCTGGAAACACCATATATTTT. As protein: CASSPETVSSGNTIYF.